This TCR beta chain was observed in a study of resident and recirculating memory T cells in vitiligo. Study summary: Samples were epidermis from two lesional and two nonlesional sites, plus PBMCs.

Germline CDR1 reads SNHLY; CDR2 reads FYNNEI. The CDR3 covers 14 residues. V was cut by 6 bases and J by 2 bases, with 13 bases left in between. Stable patients also lacked confetti depigmentation, a sign of active vitiligo. About this clone itself: The antigen is unknown.

Profiling relied on immunoSEQ multiplex PCR, and the TCRdb table lists in-frame clones only, not all of them. The sample contains around 78,000 clones, approximately 90% of which appear only once. Notes on the study in general: Clonality differed among vitiligo lesions, with no unique dominant clone. Sequences differed between biopsy sites and patients, suggesting private specificity.

The sequence came from a male donor with vitiligo. Sequenced material: blood. The V call is TRBV2, the J call TRBJ1-1; D is uncertain. CDR3 residues: CASRTQGGNTEAFF. CDR3 in DNA: TGTGCCAGCAGGACACAAGGAGGTAACACTGAAGCTTTCTTT.